This record concerns one TCR beta chain sequence. As yet, its antigen is unknown. The sample is drawn from a study of cytomegalovirus exposure and HLA in healthy donors. From germline, CDR1 is MNHEY and CDR2 SVGAGI. The CDR3 sequence is 11 residues long. Trimming pared 8 bases from V and 8 bases from J, leaving 12 bases between. PCR amplification relied on 60 Vbeta primers (plus 13 Jbeta primers). TCRdb's table, derived via immunoSEQ multiplex PCR, lists solely in-frame clones and lacks some. The ten top clones account for 1.5% to 2%, within a sample of around 70,000 clones. General study points: HLA-A and HLA-B allele assignments for most subjects were reportedly predicted accurately using TCR beta sequences. TCR beta V- and J-gene trimming was later associated with a missense DCLRE1C variant.

This receptor was obtained from a young woman in good health and CMV-seronegative. The chain employs TRBV6-5 and TRBJ1-1; weak D call: TRBD1 (6 bases). Sequencing used PBMCs. The CDR3 is CASSRQGEAFF. CDR3 bases: TGTGCCAGCTCGCGGCAGGGGGAAGCTTTCTTT.